Reported below is one TCR beta chain. What antigen it recognizes has not been identified. No much larger clonotype is one base removed from it; base qualities were not supplied. This specimen comes from a study of PD-1 blockade in classical Hodgkin lymphoma (dated by TCRdb to between 2020 and 2021). In terms of the full investigation: Nivolumab dosing was 3 mg/kg intravenously every 2 weeks, continuing until either disease progression or unacceptable toxicity. A peripheral blood immune signature of response to PD-1 blockade in classical Hodgkin lymphoma was defined using TCR beta sequencing and CyTOF.

V loses 5 bases at its end and J loses 6 bases; junction bases beyond the gene matches: 7. The CDR3 holds 14 amino acids from the cysteine to the phenylalanine. Only the CDR3 DNA is retained, 42 bases long and in frame from the first base. CDR1 and CDR2 were assigned from the germline V gene as MNHEY and SVGAGI. What the authors observed across the whole study: Diversity was lower in patients who began nivolumab less than 1 year after ASCT, so these patients were left out of later analyses to avoid confounding by immune reconstitution. By C4D1, a significant rise was seen in CD4+ TCR diversity but not in CD8+ TCR diversity (p=0.0027 vs p=0.16), and the rise was most apparent among complete responders (p=0.02). Baseline TCR diversity was reported as lower in newly diagnosed patients than in healthy donors, and lower still in relapsed/refractory patients. The study was limited to a single clinical trial cohort, and causes of repertoire differences, possibly disease activity or prior therapy, remained undefined. Trial patients achieving complete response had baseline diversity similar to newly diagnosed patients, whereas partial responders and progressors had significantly lower diversity.

The meaning of the sample's time point label: cycle 2 day 1 (C2D1) of nivolumab. Every trial patient had relapsed after autologous stem cell transplantation, and cohorts A, B and C differed in prior brentuximab vedotin exposure. The trial cohort was composed of under 70 patients with relapsed/refractory classical Hodgkin lymphoma, for whom complete response, partial response or progressive disease was recorded as best overall response. Single-agent nivolumab was administered to trial patients in the multi-cohort phase II CheckMate 205 trial. Best overall response was determined by an independent review committee according to the 2007 International Working Group response criteria. Trial PBMCs were collected immediately before nivolumab initiation (C1D1) and during therapy at cycle 2 day 1 and cycle 4 day 1. Peripheral blood was collected in 8 mL Vacutainer Cell Preparation Tubes, from which PBMCs were isolated by centrifugation and then cryopreserved.

The Qiagen DNeasy kit was used to extract genomic DNA from unsorted PBMCs and from the negatively selected CD4+ and CD8+ fractions. Using primers that anneal to V and J segments, immunoSEQ multiplex PCR amplified the TCR beta CDR3 regions. A synthetic immune receptor repertoire was used to minimize amplification bias, and remaining bias was computationally removed after sequencing. Processing in the source paper ran as follows. Custom Python scripts were used to quantify repertoire diversity as the Shannon entropy index. The unsorted, CD4+ and CD8+ repertoires were each analyzed separately, with the exception of combined analyses, where CD4+ and CD8+ sequences were merged in silico. Clonal expansion was defined as at least a 2-fold frequency increase after treatment relative to C1D1, with a pseudocount of 0.5 for undetected baseline clones. Singleton clones were defined as clones with 0 or 1 copy at C1D1, and non-singleton clones were defined as clones with 2 or more copies. Clones expanded in unsorted samples were labelled as CD4+, CD8+ or unknown by matching protein sequences in sorted samples from the same patient. Wilcoxon tests were applied to paired samples to test diversity changes from C1D1 to C4D1. TCRdb limited this immuneACCESS table to in-frame rearrangements with V and J called. A share of clones is missing; checked studies link under half to unresolved V genes, and the rest is unexplained. D and trimming come from the DNA, and the V and J calls and clone size come from that table. This sample is represented by approximately 41,000 clones; around 86% of them were singletons. The ten largest account for less than 7% of the sample.

The clonotype was recovered from a human donor with classical Hodgkin lymphoma. Sequenced material: peripheral blood mononuclear cells (PBMCs), taken before the second cycle of nivolumab. The sequence is built from TRBV6-5 and TRBJ2-1; the central 7 bases match TRBD2. In nucleotides, the sequence is TGTGCCAGCAGTGGCCAACTAGCGCGCAATGAGCAGTTCTTC. Translation gives CASSGQLARNEQFF.